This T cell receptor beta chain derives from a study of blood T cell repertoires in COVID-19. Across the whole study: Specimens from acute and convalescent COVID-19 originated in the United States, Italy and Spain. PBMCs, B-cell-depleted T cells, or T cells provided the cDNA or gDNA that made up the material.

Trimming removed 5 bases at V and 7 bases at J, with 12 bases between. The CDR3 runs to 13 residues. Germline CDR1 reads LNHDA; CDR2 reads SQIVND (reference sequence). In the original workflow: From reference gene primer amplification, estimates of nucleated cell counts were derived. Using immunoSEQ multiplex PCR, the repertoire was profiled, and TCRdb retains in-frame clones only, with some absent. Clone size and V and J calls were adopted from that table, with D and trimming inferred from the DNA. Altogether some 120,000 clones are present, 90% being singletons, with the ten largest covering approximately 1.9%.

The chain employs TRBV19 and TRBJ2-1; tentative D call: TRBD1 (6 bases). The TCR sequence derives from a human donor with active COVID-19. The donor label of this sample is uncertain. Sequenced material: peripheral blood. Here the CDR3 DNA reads TGTGCCAGTAGTTGGGCAGGGGTGAATGAGCAGTTCTTC. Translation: CASSWAGVNEQFF.